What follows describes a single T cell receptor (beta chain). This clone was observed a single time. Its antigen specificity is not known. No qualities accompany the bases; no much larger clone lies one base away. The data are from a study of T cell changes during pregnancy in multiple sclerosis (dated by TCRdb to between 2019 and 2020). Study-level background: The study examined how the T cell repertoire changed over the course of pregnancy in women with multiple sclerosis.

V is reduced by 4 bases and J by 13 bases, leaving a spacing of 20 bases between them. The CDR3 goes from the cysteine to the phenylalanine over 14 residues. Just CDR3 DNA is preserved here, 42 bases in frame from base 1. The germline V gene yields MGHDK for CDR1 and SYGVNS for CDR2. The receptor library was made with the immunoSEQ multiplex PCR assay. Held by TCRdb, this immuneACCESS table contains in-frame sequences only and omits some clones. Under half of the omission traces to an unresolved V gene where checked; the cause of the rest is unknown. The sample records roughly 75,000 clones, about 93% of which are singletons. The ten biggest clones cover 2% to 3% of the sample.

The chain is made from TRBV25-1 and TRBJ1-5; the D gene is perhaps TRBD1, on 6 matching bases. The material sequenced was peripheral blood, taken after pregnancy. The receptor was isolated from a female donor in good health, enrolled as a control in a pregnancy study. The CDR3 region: CASSASGEGLGQHF. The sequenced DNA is TGTGCCAGCAGTGCGTCAGGGGAGGGGTTGGGACAGCATTTT.